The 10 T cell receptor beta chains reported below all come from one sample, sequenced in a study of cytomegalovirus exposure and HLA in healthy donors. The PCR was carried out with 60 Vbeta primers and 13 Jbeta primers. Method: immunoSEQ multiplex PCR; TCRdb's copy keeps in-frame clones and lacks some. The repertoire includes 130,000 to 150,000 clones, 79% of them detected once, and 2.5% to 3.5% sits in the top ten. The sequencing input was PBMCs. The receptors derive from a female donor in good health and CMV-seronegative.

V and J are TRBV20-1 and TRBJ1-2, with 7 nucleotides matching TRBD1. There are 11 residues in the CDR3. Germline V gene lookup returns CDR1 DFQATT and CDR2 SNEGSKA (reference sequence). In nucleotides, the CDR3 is TGCAGAACGGGACAGAGCTATGGCTACACCTTC. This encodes CRTGQSYGYTF.

The CDR3 sequence: CATQLWRRRNTEAFF. The CDR3 DNA follows: TGTGCCACCCAACTCTGGCGGCGTAGGAACACTGAAGCTTTCTTT. This chain uses TRBV28 with TRBJ1-1, with no clear D. The CDR3 covers 15 residues. Deletions cut 10 bases from V and 1 base from J, with 19 bases between. Germline assignment: CDR1 MDHEN and CDR2 SYDVKM.

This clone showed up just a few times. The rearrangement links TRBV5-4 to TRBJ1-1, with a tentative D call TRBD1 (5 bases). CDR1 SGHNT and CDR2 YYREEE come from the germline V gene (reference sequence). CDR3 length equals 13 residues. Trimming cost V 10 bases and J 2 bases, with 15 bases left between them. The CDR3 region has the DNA TGTGCCCTTAGGAGGGGCACCAACACTGAAGCTTTCTTT. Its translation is CALRRGTNTEAFF.

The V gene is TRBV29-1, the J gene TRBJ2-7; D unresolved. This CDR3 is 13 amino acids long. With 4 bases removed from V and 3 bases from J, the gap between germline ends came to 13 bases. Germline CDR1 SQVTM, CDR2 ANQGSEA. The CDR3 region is CSVAPDIFYEQYF. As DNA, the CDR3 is TGCAGCGTTGCCCCCGACATATTCTACGAGCAGTACTTC.

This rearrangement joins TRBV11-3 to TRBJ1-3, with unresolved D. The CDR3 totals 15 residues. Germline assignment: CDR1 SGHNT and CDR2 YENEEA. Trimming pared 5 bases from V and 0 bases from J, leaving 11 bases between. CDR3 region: CASSPRESSGNTIYF. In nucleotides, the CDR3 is TGTGCCAGCAGCCCTCGGGAGAGCTCTGGAAACACCATATATTTT.

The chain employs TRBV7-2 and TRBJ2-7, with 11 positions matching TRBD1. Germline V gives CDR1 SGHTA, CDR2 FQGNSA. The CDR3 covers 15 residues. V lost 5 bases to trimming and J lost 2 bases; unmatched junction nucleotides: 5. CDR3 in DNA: TGTGCCAGCAGCCTGACGGGACAGGGGGCCTACGAGCAGTACTTC. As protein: CASSLTGQGAYEQYF.

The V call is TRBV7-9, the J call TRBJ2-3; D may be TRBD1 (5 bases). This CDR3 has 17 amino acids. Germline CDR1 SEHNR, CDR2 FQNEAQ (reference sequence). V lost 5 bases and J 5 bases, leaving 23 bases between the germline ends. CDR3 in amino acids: CASSIAGRLRQGDTQYF. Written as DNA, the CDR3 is TGTGCCAGCAGCATCGCCGGACGCCTCAGGCAGGGAGATACGCAGTATTTT.

As DNA, the CDR3 is TGCAGCGTTACGACTAGCGGGAGGGCCTGGGAGACCCAGTACTTC. Translated, it gives CSVTTSGRAWETQYF. The chain links TRBV29-1 to TRBJ2-5, with 14 bases matching TRBD2. This CDR3 has 15 amino acids. With 5 bases clipped from V and 5 bases from J, the junction kept 7 bases outside the gene matches. Germline values: CDR1 SQVTM, CDR2 ANQGSEA.

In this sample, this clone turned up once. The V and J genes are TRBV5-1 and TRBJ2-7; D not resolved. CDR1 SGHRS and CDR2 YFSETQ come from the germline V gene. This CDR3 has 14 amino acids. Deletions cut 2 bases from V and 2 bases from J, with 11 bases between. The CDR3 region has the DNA TGCGCCAGCAGCTTCGACACGGCAGCCTACGAGCAGTACTTC. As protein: CASSFDTAAYEQYF.

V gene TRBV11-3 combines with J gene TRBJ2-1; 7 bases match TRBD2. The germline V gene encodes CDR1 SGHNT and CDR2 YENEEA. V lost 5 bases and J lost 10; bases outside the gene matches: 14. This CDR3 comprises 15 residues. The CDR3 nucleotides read TGTGCCAGCAGCCCTATGCGGCCCCGGGAGGACGAGCAGTTCTTC. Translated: CASSPMRPREDEQFF.